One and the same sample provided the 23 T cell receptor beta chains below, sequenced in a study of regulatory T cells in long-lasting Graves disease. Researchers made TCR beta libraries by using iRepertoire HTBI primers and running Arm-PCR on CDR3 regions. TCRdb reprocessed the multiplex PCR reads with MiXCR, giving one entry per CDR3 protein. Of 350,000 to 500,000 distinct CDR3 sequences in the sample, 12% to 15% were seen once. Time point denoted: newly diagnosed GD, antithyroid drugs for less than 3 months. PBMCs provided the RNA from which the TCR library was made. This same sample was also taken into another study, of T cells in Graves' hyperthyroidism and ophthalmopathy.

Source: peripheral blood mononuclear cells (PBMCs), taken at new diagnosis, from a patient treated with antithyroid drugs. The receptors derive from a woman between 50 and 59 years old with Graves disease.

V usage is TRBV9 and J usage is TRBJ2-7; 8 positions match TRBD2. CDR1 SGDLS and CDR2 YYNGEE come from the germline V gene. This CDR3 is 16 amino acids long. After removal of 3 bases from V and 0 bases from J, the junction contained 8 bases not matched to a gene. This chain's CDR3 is CASSGLSGESSYEQYF. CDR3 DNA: TGTGCCAGCAGCGGCCTTAGCGGGGAAAGCTCCTACGAGCAGTACTTC.

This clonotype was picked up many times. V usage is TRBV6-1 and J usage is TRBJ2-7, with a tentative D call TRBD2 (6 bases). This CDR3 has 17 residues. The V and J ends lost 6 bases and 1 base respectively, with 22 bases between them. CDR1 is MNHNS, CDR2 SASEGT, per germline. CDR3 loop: CASSSSGAGTYSYEQYF. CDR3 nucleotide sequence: TGTGCCAGCAGCTCCTCTGGGGCGGGAACTTATTCCTACGAGCAGTACTTC.

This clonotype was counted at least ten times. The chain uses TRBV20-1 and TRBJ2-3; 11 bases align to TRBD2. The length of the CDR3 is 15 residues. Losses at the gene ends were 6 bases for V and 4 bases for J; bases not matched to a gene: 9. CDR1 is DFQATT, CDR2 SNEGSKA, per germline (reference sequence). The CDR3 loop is CSALLAGELSDTQYF. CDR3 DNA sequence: TGCAGTGCGTTACTAGCGGGAGAATTGTCAGATACGCAGTATTTT.

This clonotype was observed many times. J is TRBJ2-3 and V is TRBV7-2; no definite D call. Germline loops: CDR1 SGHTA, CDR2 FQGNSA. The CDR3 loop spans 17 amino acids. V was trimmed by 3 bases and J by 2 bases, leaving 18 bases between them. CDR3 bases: TGTGCCAGCAGCTTTCTGAGGTTCCCCGCTAACACAGATACGCAGTATTTT. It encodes CASSFLRFPANTDTQYF.

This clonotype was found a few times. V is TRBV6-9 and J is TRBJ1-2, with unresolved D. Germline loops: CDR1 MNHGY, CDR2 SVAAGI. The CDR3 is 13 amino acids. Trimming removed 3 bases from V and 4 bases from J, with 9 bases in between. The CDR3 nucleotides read TGTGCCAGCAGTTACGGACCATTCTATGGCTACACCTTC. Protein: CASSYGPFYGYTF.

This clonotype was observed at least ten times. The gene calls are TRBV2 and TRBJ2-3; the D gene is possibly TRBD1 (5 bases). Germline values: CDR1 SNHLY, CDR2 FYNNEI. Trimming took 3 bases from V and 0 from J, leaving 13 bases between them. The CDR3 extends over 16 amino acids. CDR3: CASSEGQFGSTDTQYF. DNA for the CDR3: TGTGCCAGCAGTGAGGGGCAATTTGGTAGCACAGATACGCAGTATTTT.

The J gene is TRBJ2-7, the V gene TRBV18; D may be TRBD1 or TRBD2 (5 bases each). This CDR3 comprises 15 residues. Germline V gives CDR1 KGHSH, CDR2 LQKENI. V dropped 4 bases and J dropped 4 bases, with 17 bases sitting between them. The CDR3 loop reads CASSQLGTPAYEQYF. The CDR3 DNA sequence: TGTGCCAGCTCACAACTCGGGACCCCCGCTTACGAGCAGTACTTC. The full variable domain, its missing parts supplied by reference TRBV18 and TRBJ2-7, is NAGVMQNPRHLVRRRGQEARLRCSPMKGHSHVYWYRQLPEEGLKFMVYLQKENIIDESGMPKERFSAEFPKEGPSILRIQQVVRGDSAAYFCASSQLGTPAYEQYFGPGTRLTVT.

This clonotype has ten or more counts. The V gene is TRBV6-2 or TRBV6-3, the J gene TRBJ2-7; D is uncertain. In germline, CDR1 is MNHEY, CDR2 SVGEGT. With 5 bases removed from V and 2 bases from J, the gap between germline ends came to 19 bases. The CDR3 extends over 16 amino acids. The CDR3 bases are TGTGCCAGCAGTGAATCCGTTCGGGCTCCTCCCTACGAGCAGTACTTC. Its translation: CASSESVRAPPYEQYF.

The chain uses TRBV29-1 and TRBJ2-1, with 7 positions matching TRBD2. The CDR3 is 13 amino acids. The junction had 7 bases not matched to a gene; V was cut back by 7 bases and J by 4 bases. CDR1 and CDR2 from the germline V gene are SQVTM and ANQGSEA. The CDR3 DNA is TGCAGCGCAGCTAGCGGCCCGTACAATGAGCAGTTCTTC. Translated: CSAASGPYNEQFF.

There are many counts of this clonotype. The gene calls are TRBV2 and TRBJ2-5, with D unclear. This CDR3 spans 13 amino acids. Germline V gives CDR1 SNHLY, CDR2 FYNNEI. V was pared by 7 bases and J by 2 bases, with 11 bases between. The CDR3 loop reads CASIPEIQETQYF. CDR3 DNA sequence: TGTGCCAGCATTCCCGAGATACAAGAGACCCAGTACTTC.

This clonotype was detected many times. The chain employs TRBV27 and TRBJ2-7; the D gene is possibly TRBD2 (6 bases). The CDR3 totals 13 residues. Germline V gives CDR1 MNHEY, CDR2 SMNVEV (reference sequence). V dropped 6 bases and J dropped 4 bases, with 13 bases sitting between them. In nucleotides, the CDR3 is TGTGCCAGCAGCGGACTACCGAGGTACGAGCAGTACTTC. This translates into CASSGLPRYEQYF.

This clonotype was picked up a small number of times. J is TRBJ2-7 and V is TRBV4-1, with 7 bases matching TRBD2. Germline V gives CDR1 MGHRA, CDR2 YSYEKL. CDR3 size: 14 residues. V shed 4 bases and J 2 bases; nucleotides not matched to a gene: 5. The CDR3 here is CASSLGEGPYEQYF. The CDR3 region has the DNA TGCGCCAGCAGCCTGGGGGAGGGCCCCTACGAGCAGTACTTC.

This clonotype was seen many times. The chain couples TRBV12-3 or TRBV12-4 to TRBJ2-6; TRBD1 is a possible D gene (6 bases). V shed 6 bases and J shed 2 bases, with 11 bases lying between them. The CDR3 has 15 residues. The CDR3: CASREAGAGANVLTF. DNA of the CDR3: TGTGCCAGCAGAGAAGCAGGGGCTGGGGCCAACGTCCTGACTTTC.

The CDR3 protein is CASSLFLGGAAYEQYF. As DNA, the CDR3 is TGTGCCAGCAGTTTATTTTTGGGCGGGGCAGCCTACGAGCAGTACTTC. The chain recombines TRBV28 with TRBJ2-7; tentative D call: TRBD2 (6 bases). Germline values: CDR1 MDHEN, CDR2 SYDVKM. This CDR3 has 16 amino acids. Trimming cost V 1 base and J 2 bases, with 15 bases left between them.

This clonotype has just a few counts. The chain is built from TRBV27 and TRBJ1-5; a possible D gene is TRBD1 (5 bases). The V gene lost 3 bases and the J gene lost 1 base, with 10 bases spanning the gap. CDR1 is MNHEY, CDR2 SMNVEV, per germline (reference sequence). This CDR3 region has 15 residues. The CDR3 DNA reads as TGTGCCAGCAGTTTCGCGGGGCTGAGCAATCAGCCCCAGCATTTT. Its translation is CASSFAGLSNQPQHF.

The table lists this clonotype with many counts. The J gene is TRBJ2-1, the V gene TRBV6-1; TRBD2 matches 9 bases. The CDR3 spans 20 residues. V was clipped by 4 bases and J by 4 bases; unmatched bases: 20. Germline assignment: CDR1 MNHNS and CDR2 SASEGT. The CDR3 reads CASSVRTGLGGRVMYNEQFF. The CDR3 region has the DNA TGTGCCAGCAGTGTTCGTACGGGTTTGGGCGGGAGGGTGATGTACAATGAGCAGTTCTTC.

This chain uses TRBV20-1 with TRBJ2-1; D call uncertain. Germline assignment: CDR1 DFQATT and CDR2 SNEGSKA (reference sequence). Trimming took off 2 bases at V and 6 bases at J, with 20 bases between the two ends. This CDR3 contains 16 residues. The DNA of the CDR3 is TGCAGTGCTAGAAGGATGGTAAGGCAGGACCCCAATGAGCAGTTCTTC. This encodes CSARRMVRQDPNEQFF.

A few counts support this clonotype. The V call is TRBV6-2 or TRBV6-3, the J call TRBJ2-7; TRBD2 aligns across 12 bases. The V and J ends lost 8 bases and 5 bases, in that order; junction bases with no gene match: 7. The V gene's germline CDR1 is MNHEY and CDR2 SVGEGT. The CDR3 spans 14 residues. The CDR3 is CASGRTSGIDEQYF. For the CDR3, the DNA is TGTGCCAGCGGACGGACTAGCGGGATTGACGAGCAGTACTTC.

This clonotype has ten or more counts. In DNA form, the CDR3 reads TGTGCCAGCAGCCTAGGTGGTTTAGACGCCTCTGGAAACACCATATATTTT. Translating gives CASSLGGLDASGNTIYF. This sequence joins TRBV3-1 and TRBJ1-3; no definite D call. This CDR3 has 17 amino acids. V was shortened by 4 bases and J by 0 bases, with 16 bases between the two germline ends. Germline V CDR1 and CDR2: LGHDT, YNNKEL (reference sequence).

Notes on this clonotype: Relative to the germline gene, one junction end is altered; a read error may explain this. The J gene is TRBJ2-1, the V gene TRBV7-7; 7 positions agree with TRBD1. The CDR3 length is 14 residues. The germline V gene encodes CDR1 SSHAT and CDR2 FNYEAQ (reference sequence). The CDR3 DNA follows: TGTGCTAGCAGCTTAGGGACAGAGAACAATGAGCAGTTCTTC. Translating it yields CASSLGTENNEQFF.

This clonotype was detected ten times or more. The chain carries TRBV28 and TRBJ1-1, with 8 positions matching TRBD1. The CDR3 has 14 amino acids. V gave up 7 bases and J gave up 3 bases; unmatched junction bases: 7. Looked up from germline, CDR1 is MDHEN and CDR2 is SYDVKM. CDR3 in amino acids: CASTSGQGDTEAFF. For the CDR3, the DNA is TGTGCCAGCACGTCTGGACAGGGAGACACTGAAGCTTTCTTT.

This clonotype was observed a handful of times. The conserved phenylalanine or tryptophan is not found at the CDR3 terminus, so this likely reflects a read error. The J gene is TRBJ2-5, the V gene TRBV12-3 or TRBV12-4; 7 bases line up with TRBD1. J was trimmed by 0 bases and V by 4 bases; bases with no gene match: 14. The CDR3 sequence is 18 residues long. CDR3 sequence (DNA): TGTGCCAGCAGTTCCCGGACAGGACGAGGTCCGTACCAAGAGACCCAGTACCTC. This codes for CASSSRTGRGPYQETQYL.

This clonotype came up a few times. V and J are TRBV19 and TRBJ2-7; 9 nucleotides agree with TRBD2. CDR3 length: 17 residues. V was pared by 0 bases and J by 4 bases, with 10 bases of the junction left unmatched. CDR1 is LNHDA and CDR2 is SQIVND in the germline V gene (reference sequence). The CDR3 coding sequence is TGTGCCAGTAGTATAGATGACAGAAGAGCGGGAGGTTACGAGCAGTACTTC. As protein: CASSIDDRRAGGYEQYF.